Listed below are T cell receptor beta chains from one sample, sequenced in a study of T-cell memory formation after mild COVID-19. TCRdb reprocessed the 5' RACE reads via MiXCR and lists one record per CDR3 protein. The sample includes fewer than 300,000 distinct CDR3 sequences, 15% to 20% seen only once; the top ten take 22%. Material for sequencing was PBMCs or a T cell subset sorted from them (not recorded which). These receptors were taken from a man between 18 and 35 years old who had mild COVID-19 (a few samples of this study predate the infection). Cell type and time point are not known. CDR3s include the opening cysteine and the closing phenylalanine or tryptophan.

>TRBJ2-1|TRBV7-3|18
CASSLLAGGAATYNEQFF
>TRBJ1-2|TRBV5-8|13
CASSFNRDYGYTF
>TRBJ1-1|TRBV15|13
CATSLWENTEAFF
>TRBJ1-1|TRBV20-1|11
CSARGDTEAFF
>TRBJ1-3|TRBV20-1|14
CSAKDRSYGNTIYF
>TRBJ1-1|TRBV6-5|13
CASSFYRDTEAFF
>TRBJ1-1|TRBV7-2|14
CASSLVWMNTEAFF
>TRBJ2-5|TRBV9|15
CASSVDGASGETQYF
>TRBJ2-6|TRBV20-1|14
CSAPNTRGANVLTF
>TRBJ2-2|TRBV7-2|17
CASSLWAGVPNTGELFF
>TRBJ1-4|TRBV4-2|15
CASSQPDRGDEKLFF
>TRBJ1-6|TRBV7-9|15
CASTNSRDSPLPLHF
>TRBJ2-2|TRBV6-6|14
CASSYGQVGGELFF
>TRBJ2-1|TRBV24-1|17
CATSDPFLAGAYNEQFF
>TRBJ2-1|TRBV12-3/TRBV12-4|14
CATHPGGPYNEQFF
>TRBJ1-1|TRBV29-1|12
CSVGSGGVEAFF
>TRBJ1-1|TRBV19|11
CASRTQVEAFF
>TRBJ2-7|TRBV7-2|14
CASSFDGGPNEQYF
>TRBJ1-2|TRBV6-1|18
CASSEARGPGAANYGYTF
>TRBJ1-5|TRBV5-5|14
CASLYRDSPRPQHF
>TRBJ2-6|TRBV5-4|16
CASSWGTGAGANVLTF
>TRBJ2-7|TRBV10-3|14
CAISDRDQTGDQYF
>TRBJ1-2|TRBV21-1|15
CASSLPPGAAYGYTF
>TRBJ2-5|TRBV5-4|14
CASSWAGRGETQYF
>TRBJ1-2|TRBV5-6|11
CASDRGYGYTF
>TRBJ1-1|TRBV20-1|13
CSAAYKRVAEAFF
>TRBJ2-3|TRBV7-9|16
CASSLVPTSFTDTQYF
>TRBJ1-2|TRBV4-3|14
CASSQDLGRGGYTF
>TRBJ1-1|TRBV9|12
CASSGLRTEAFF
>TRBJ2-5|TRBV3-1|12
CASSQVYGTQYF
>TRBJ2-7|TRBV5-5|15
CASSLGHMSLYEQYF
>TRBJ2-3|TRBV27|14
CASARREGTDTQYF
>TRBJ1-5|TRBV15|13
CATSSVSNQPQHF
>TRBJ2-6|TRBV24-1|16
CATSSGGALGANVLTF
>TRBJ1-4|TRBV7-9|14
CASIQSGGREKLFF
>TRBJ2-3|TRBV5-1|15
CASSRRGTSLDTQYF
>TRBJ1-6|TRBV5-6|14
CASSYFNRRSPLHF
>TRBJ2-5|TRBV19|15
CAISPPGTVRETQYF
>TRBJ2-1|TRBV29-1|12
CSVGQARGGQFF
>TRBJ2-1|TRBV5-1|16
CASSLEAGGFYNEQFF
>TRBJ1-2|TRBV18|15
CASSPDVPSNYGYTF
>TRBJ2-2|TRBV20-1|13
CSAGPPGTGELFF
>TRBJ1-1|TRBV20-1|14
CSAPTGFGATEAFF
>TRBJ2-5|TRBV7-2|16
CASSSLLLADQETQYF
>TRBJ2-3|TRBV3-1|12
CASSRRTDTQYF
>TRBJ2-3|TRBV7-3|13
CASSRGITDTQYF
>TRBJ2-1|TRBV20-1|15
CSASSGESSYNEQFF